Listed here are 18 T cell receptor beta chains from one sample, sequenced in a study of cytomegalovirus exposure and HLA in healthy donors. Amplification used 60 Vbeta primers and 13 Jbeta primers. The data were produced by immunoSEQ multiplex PCR, yet TCRdb's version contains in-frame clones alone and is incomplete. This sample carries under 200,000 clones, over 70% of them seen once, and the ten largest clones take about 3.4%. The sequenced sample was PBMCs. The source is a woman between 45 and 65 years old in good health and CMV-seropositive.

This clone has just one count. The chain has TRBV5-5 and TRBJ2-5; TRBD2 matches at 12 bases. Losses at the gene ends were 2 bases for V and 5 bases for J; bases not matched to a gene: 4. CDR3 length equals 15 residues. Germline CDR1 and CDR2: SGHKS and YYEKEE (reference sequence). CDR3 sequence reads: CASSFPGLAGETQYF. CDR3 nucleotides: TGTGCCAGCAGCTTTCCCGGACTAGCGGGGGAGACCCAGTACTTC.

The chain combines TRBV2 with TRBJ1-4, with TRBD1 matching 9 bases. V lost 7 bases and J lost 8; bases outside the gene matches: 8. CDR1 SNHLY and CDR2 FYNNEI come from the germline V gene. The CDR3 has 14 amino acids. The CDR3 sequence is CASMTGQGVEKLFF. The CDR3 DNA reads as TGTGCCAGCATGACGGGACAGGGTGTAGAAAAACTGTTTTTT.

V and J are TRBV28 and TRBJ2-3; D is perhaps TRBD2 (6 bases). V was clipped by 2 bases and J by 0 bases, with 15 bases between them. Germline CDR1 and CDR2: MDHEN and SYDVKM. The CDR3 runs to 17 residues. The CDR3 DNA follows: TGTGCCAGCAGTTTACCTTATCTGCGGGATAGCACAGATACGCAGTATTTT. Translation: CASSLPYLRDSTDTQYF.

This clone was counted a few times. The chain uses TRBV4-1 and TRBJ2-3; TRBD2 matches at 9 bases. This CDR3 contains 18 residues. V gave up 0 bases and J gave up 1 base; unmatched junction bases: 8. Germline lookup yields CDR1 MGHRA and CDR2 YSYEKL. The DNA of the CDR3 is TGCGCCAGCAGCCAAGAATGGCGGGAGGGCCTAGGCACAGATACGCAGTATTTT. Translating gives CASSQEWREGLGTDTQYF.

The rearrangement joins TRBV5-6 to TRBJ2-3; a weak D match, TRBD1 (6 bases). The CDR3 is 15 amino acids. CDR1 is SGHDT and CDR2 is YYEEEE in the germline V gene. Trimming left V 1 base short and J 0 bases short, with 9 bases between. The CDR3 spells CASSLRGGSTDTQYF. The CDR3 DNA reads as TGTGCCAGCAGCTTGAGAGGGGGTAGCACAGATACGCAGTATTTT.

This chain joins TRBV7-9 and TRBJ2-6, with D tentatively TRBD1 (5 bases). The CDR3 has 16 residues. V was shortened by 5 bases and J by 0 bases, with 11 bases between the two germline ends. Per germline, CDR1 SEHNR and CDR2 FQNEAQ (reference sequence). The CDR3 DNA follows: TGTGCCAGCAGCCCAGGGTTTTTCTCTGGGGCCAACGTCCTGACTTTC. It specifies CASSPGFFSGANVLTF.

Concerning this clone: Because it lacks the conserved phenylalanine or tryptophan at the end, this CDR3 is likely a read error. The limits of the CDR3 on the DNA are not certain, so only TCRdb's listed CDR3 is given. The chain has TRBV6-6 and TRBJ1-6; the table calls TRBD1, which could not be checked here. Including both end residues, the CDR3 is 11 amino acids long. Per germline, CDR1 MNHNY and CDR2 SVGAGI (reference sequence). Here the CDR3 reads CASSYSGHQLR.

This rearrangement joins TRBV5-1 to TRBJ2-1, with TRBD2 identical over 9 bases. V shed 0 bases and J 9 bases; nucleotides not matched to a gene: 13. This CDR3 comprises 17 residues. CDR1 SGHRS and CDR2 YFSETQ come from the germline V gene. This chain's CDR3 is CASSLALGGGGAGEQFF. CDR3 DNA sequence: TGCGCCAGCAGCTTGGCCCTGGGTGGCGGGGGGGCCGGTGAGCAGTTCTTC. The complete variable domain, with remaining parts taken from reference TRBV5-1 and TRBJ2-1, reads KAGVTQTPRYLIKTRGQQVTLSCSPISGHRSVSWYQQTPGQGLQFLFEYFSETQRNKGNFPGRFSGRQFSNSRSEMNVSTLELGDSALYLCASSLALGGGGAGEQFFGPGTRLTVL.

The chain links TRBV29-1 to TRBJ2-7; D remains unclear. Trimming left V 0 bases short and J 1 base short, with 7 bases between. The CDR3 length is 13 residues. The germline V gene has CDR1 SQVTM and CDR2 ANQGSEA. CDR3 in DNA: TGCAGCGTTGAAGATCTCGGTTCCTACGAGCAGTACTTC. This codes for CSVEDLGSYEQYF.

The rearrangement joins TRBV25-1 to TRBJ2-5; possibly TRBD1 for D (5 bases). The J call may not be correct, given that the DNA end is closer to TRBJ2-7. This CDR3 is built from 12 residues. The germline V gene has CDR1 MGHDK and CDR2 SYGVNS. The CDR3 protein is CASQDTFYEQYF. CDR3 DNA: TGTGCCAGTCAGGACACCTTCTACGAGCAGTACTTC.

The chain couples TRBV5-1 to TRBJ1-3; unclear D gene. The CDR3 runs to 16 residues. Germline lookup yields CDR1 SGHRS and CDR2 YFSETQ. Deletions cut 0 bases from V and 0 bases from J, with 10 bases between. CDR3 sequence reads: CASSLGGGYSGNTIYF. CDR3 nucleotides: TGCGCCAGCAGCTTGGGAGGCGGCTACTCTGGAAACACCATATATTTT.

The chain is built from TRBV9 and TRBJ2-2; 10 bases match TRBD1. The CDR3 is 18 amino acids. V trimming: 4 bases; J trimming: 4 bases; junction bases outside the gene matches: 13. Germline-derived CDR1 and CDR2 are SGDLS and YYNGEE. As DNA, the CDR3 is TGTGCCAGCAGCCCGCGACAGGGGGCAGGGGAAGGCACCGGGGAGCTGTTTTTT. Protein: CASSPRQGAGEGTGELFF.

V usage is TRBV5-1 and J usage is TRBJ1-2; D unresolved. Trimming cost V 0 bases and J 4 bases, with 16 bases left between them. The CDR3 has 16 residues. Looked up from germline, CDR1 is SGHRS and CDR2 is YFSETQ. The CDR3 nucleotides read TGCGCCAGCAGCTTGGAGTCTCAGGTGACCGGCTATGGCTACACCTTC. Translated: CASSLESQVTGYGYTF.

About this clone: At one end, the junction sequence differs from germline, possibly due to a read error. The rearrangement joins TRBV29-1 to TRBJ2-6; D possibly corresponds to TRBD1 (5 bases). CDR3 length: 14 amino acids. Germline lookup yields CDR1 SQVTM and CDR2 ANQGSEA. The CDR3 nucleotides are TGCAGCGCCCTTGGCGCCTCTGGGGCCAACGGCCTGACTTTC. Amino acids: CSALGASGANGLTF.

The chain has TRBV5-8 and TRBJ2-3, with TRBD2 matching 11 bases. The CDR3 contains 17 residues. Germline CDR1 reads SGHTS; CDR2 reads YDEGEE. V was clipped by 5 bases and J by 0 bases; unmatched bases: 8. The CDR3 sequence is CASSSGTSGSSTDTQYF. The CDR3 DNA reads TGTGCCAGCAGTTCCGGGACTAGCGGCTCTAGCACAGATACGCAGTATTTT. Together with reference TRBV5-8 and TRBJ2-3, the CDR3 gives the full variable domain: EAGVTQSPTHLIKTRGQQATLRCSPISGHTSVYWYQQALGLGLQFLLWYDEGEERNRGNFPPRFSGRQFPNYSSELNVNALELEDSALYLCASSSGTSGSSTDTQYFGPGTRLTVL.

This clone is a singleton in its sample. The CDR3 loop reads CASSFLDGNSPLHF. The CDR3 DNA reads as TGCGCCAGCAGCTTCCTCGACGGGAATTCACCCCTCCACTTT. V usage is TRBV5-1 and J usage is TRBJ1-6, with no clear D. The CDR3 spans 14 residues. Germline V gene lookup returns CDR1 SGHRS and CDR2 YFSETQ. V gave up 2 bases and J gave up 7 bases, with 10 bases separating them.

V gene TRBV11-3 combines with J gene TRBJ2-7; maybe TRBD1 (6 bases). The CDR3 covers 14 residues. From germline, CDR1 is SGHNT and CDR2 YENEEA. Deletions cut 2 bases from V and 4 bases from J, with 12 bases between. In DNA form, the CDR3 reads TGTGCCAGCAGCTTATTGTGGACAGAGTACGAGCAGTACTTC. It codes for CASSLLWTEYEQYF. Drawing the rest from reference TRBV11-3 and TRBJ2-7, the complete variable domain is EAGVVQSPRYKIIEKKQPVAFWCNPISGHNTLYWYLQNLGQGPELLIRYENEEAVDDSQLPKDRFSAERLKGVDSTLKIQPAELGDSAVYLCASSLLWTEYEQYFGPGTRLTVT.

CDR3 coding DNA: TGTGCCATCAGTGAGGCCGGACAGGGCAGCAATCAGCCCCAGCATTTT. Protein: CAISEAGQGSNQPQHF. This chain joins TRBV10-3 and TRBJ1-5; the match to TRBD1 covers 8 bases. CDR1 ENHRY and CDR2 SYGVKD come from the germline V gene. This CDR3 is 16 amino acids long. V trimming: 2 bases; J trimming: 1 base; junction bases outside the gene matches: 4.